The 24 T cell receptor beta chains listed next were all sequenced from one sample in a study of cytomegalovirus exposure and HLA in healthy donors (dated by TCRdb to the late 2010s). The method was the immunoSEQ multiplex PCR assay. A mixture of 60 forward primers for TCR Vbeta segments and 13 reverse primers for TCR Jbeta segments was used in the multiplex PCR. This is the immuneACCESS table as TCRdb keeps it, with only in-frame sequences that have V and J called. A part of the clones is gone; compared with another copy, unresolved V genes explain less than half, and the rest is unexplained. This sample gives around 87,000 clones in total; approximately 80% of them show up just once. The ten largest clones add up to about 2.9% of the sample. Sequences were obtained from PBMCs. The receptors derive from a man in his forties in good health and CMV-seronegative.

This clone showed up just a few times. CDR3 sequence reads: CASTPIGGFASKNIQYF. In nucleotides, the CDR3 is TGTGCCAGCACCCCTATCGGGGGTTTTGCTTCCAAAAACATTCAGTACTTC. This chain uses TRBV7-2 with TRBJ2-4, with D possibly being TRBD2 (6 bases). The CDR3 contains 17 residues. Germline V gives CDR1 SGHTA, CDR2 FQGNSA. Trimming removed 7 bases at V and 2 bases at J, with 21 bases between.

The chain recombines TRBV6-5 with TRBJ1-2, with TRBD1 matching 10 bases. This CDR3 has 15 amino acids. Germline CDR1 MNHEY, CDR2 SVGAGI. The V segment lost 6 bases and the J segment 4 bases; nucleotides outside the gene matches: 8. The CDR3, as DNA: TGTGCCAGCAGGTCATTGGGGACAGGGGTCTATGGCTACACCTTC. Amino acids: CASRSLGTGVYGYTF.

This clone was recorded only once. The CDR3 DNA reads as TGTGCCAGCAGCCAAGATCTGGGGCCCCAGCCCCAGCATTTT. Its translation is CASSQDLGPQPQHF. This sequence joins TRBV4-2 and TRBJ1-5, with D perhaps matching TRBD1 (5 bases). Germline CDR1 reads LGHNA; CDR2 reads YNFKEQ. This CDR3 has 14 amino acids. V was pared by 0 bases and J by 7 bases, with 10 bases between.

V usage is TRBV7-2 and J usage is TRBJ1-2; D gene ambiguous. The CDR3 covers 13 residues. V was trimmed by 1 base and J by 3 bases, leaving 6 bases between them. Looked up from germline, CDR1 is SGHTA and CDR2 is FQGNSA. DNA for the CDR3: TGTGCCAGCAGCTTAGTGAGGGACTATGGCTACACCTTC. This codes for CASSLVRDYGYTF.

The chain has TRBV13 and TRBJ2-7, with a possible D match to TRBD2 (6 bases). This CDR3 contains 16 residues. Between the trimmed V and J ends, which lost 2 bases and 6 bases, there was a span of 20 bases. CDR1 and CDR2 (germline): PRHDT, FYEKMQ (reference sequence). CDR3 coding DNA: TGTGCCAGCAGCTTAAGGGTGGCGGGGAACTTTGGCGAGCAGTACTTC. It is translated as CASSLRVAGNFGEQYF.

A single count supports this clone. The gene calls are TRBV18 and TRBJ2-1, with D hard to call. CDR1 and CDR2 from the germline V gene are KGHSH and LQKENI. The length of the CDR3 is 13 residues. V lost 6 bases to trimming and J lost 0 bases, with 6 bases between them. This CDR3 reads CASSPSSYNEQFF. The CDR3 bases are TGTGCCAGCTCCCCGAGCTCCTACAATGAGCAGTTCTTC.

This chain uses TRBV5-1 with TRBJ1-5; D may be TRBD1 (5 bases). Trimming took off 7 bases at V and 3 bases at J, with 14 bases between the two ends. The CDR3 has 14 amino acids. Germline CDR1 SGHRS, CDR2 YFSETQ. DNA for the CDR3: TGCGCCAGCCGTACGGGGGAACCCAATCAGCCCCAGCATTTT. Its protein product is CASRTGEPNQPQHF.

The chain is built from TRBV6-5 and TRBJ1-6; TRBD1 matches at 10 bases. The germline gives CDR1 MNHEY, CDR2 SVGAGI. The CDR3 spans 14 residues. Trimming at V came to 6 bases and at J to 5 bases, leaving 1 base not matched to a gene. The CDR3 spells CASRGQGNNSPLHF. The CDR3 DNA is TGTGCCAGCAGGGGACAGGGGAATAATTCACCCCTCCACTTT.

The chain carries TRBV19 and TRBJ1-5; D ambiguous. The CDR3 length is 15 residues. Germline lookup yields CDR1 LNHDA and CDR2 SQIVND (reference sequence). V lost 11 bases and J lost 3, with 20 bases in between. Written as DNA, the CDR3 is TGTGCCGCGGGCCGGGGAGACGTGAACAATCAGCCCCAGCATTTT. Translation gives CAAGRGDVNNQPQHF. Drawing the rest from reference TRBV19 and TRBJ1-5, the complete variable domain is DGGITQSPKYLFRKEGQNVTLSCEQNLNHDAMYWYRQDPGQGLRLIYYSQIVNDFQKGDIAEGYSVSREKKESFPLTVTSAQKNPTAFYLCAAGRGDVNNQPQHFGDGTRLSIL.

This sequence joins TRBV5-6 and TRBJ2-7; no reliable D call. The CDR3 totals 14 residues. Trimming shortened V by 2 bases and J by 2 bases, and 11 bases separated the two germline ends. Germline CDR1 and CDR2: SGHDT and YYEEEE. The DNA of the CDR3 is TGTGCCAGCAGCTTTGAGACAAGCACCTACGAGCAGTACTTC. Its protein is CASSFETSTYEQYF. Complete variable domain (other parts from reference TRBV5-6 and TRBJ2-7): DAGVTQSPTHLIKTRGQQVTLRCSPKSGHDTVSWYQQALGQGPQFIFQYYEEEERQRGNFPDRFSGHQFPNYSSELNVNALLLGDSALYLCASSFETSTYEQYFGPGTRLTVT.

The V gene is TRBV15, the J gene TRBJ2-5, with D perhaps matching TRBD2 (6 bases). The J call may be mistaken, given a closer DNA end match to TRBJ2-7. Germline V gene data show CDR1 as LNHNV and CDR2 as YYDKDF (reference sequence). CDR3 size: 14 residues. CDR3 coding DNA: TGTGCCACCAGCAGAGGGGGGGAGTCCTACGAGCAGTACTTC. Its protein product is CATSRGGESYEQYF.

This chain uses TRBV4-1 with TRBJ1-2; no reliable D call. Per the germline V gene, CDR1 is MGHRA and CDR2 is YSYEKL. Deletions cut 0 bases from V and 8 bases from J, with 10 bases between. CDR3 length: 13 residues. CDR3 bases: TGCGCCAGCAGCCAAGATCTCGACTGGGGCTACACCTTC. This translates into CASSQDLDWGYTF.

The sample holds a few counts of this clone. This rearrangement joins TRBV4-3 to TRBJ1-1; a possible D gene is TRBD1 (6 bases). V was shortened by 0 bases and J by 4 bases, with 12 bases between the two germline ends. The CDR3 sequence is 15 residues long. Germline lookup yields CDR1 LGHNA and CDR2 YSLEER. The CDR3 loop is CASSQDRWGRTEAFF. Here the CDR3 DNA reads TGCGCCAGCAGCCAAGATAGATGGGGGCGCACTGAAGCTTTCTTT.

This rearrangement joins TRBV5-6 to TRBJ1-2, with D maybe TRBD1 (5 bases). The V gene lost 4 bases and the J gene lost 0 bases, with 10 bases spanning the gap. The CDR3 runs 14 residues. Per the germline V gene, CDR1 is SGHDT and CDR2 is YYEEEE. The CDR3 here is CASSPTGTNYGYTF. CDR3 sequence (DNA): TGTGCCAGCAGCCCTACAGGCACTAACTATGGCTACACCTTC.

V and J are TRBV4-2 and TRBJ1-5; D ambiguous. Trimming pared 3 bases from V and 8 bases from J, leaving 11 bases between. Germline V gene lookup returns CDR1 LGHNA and CDR2 YNFKEQ. The CDR3 extends over 13 amino acids. The CDR3 bases are TGTGCCAGCAGCCAGGGTGCCAGCGAGCCCCAGCATTTT. The encoded protein is CASSQGASEPQHF.

A few counts support this clone. This specimen includes other DNA sequences encoding the same CDR3. The chain employs TRBV27 and TRBJ2-2; D possibly corresponds to TRBD2 (6 bases). The V gene's germline CDR1 is MNHEY and CDR2 SMNVEV (reference sequence). Trimming took 5 bases from V and 0 from J, leaving 16 bases between them. The CDR3 extends over 17 amino acids. The chain's CDR3 is CASSPLWREANTGELFF. The CDR3 nucleotides are TGTGCCAGCAGTCCCCTATGGAGGGAAGCGAACACCGGGGAGCTGTTTTTT.

The chain employs TRBV6-6 and TRBJ1-2; 12 bases fit TRBD1. The germline CDR1 and CDR2 sequences are MNHNY and SVGAGI (reference sequence). V lost 6 bases and J lost 8; bases outside the gene matches: 13. The CDR3 covers 16 residues. The CDR3 protein is CASSRGRGQGARGYTF. For the CDR3, the DNA is TGTGCCAGCAGCCGGGGTAGGGGACAGGGGGCGAGGGGCTACACCTTC.

The chain combines TRBV5-4 with TRBJ2-3; 8 bases align to TRBD2. The CDR3 is 14 residues long. In germline, CDR1 is SGHNT, CDR2 YYREEE (reference sequence). V trimming: 3 bases; J trimming: 6 bases; junction bases outside the gene matches: 6. CDR3 sequence: CASSSWTSIDTQYF. The CDR3 region has the DNA TGTGCCAGCAGCTCGTGGACTAGCATTGATACGCAGTATTTT.

This chain links TRBV19 with TRBJ2-1; perhaps TRBD2 as D (6 bases). Between the trimmed V and J ends, which lost 3 bases and 5 bases, there was a span of 11 bases. The CDR3 is 14 amino acids. CDR1 LNHDA and CDR2 SQIVND come from the germline V gene (reference sequence). The CDR3 reads CASSMLGGDNEQFF. In DNA, the CDR3 is TGTGCCAGTAGTATGCTGGGGGGAGACAATGAGCAGTTCTTC.

The chain uses TRBV7-3 and TRBJ2-5; 10 nucleotides match TRBD2. V gave up 5 bases and J gave up 5 bases; unmatched junction bases: 14. The CDR3 is 17 residues long. Germline loops: CDR1 SGHTA, CDR2 FQGTGA. CDR3 residues: CASSPSFSAGGPETQYF. In DNA form, the CDR3 reads TGTGCCAGCAGCCCAAGTTTTTCAGCGGGGGGGCCGGAGACCCAGTACTTC.

This clone was found a few times. The rearrangement links TRBV5-6 to TRBJ2-5; 10 bases align to TRBD1. This CDR3 is built from 16 residues. J gave up 1 base and V 4 bases, and 7 bases lay outside the gene matches. From germline, CDR1 is SGHDT and CDR2 YYEEEE. CDR3: CASSLGTGVSQETQYF. CDR3 DNA sequence: TGTGCCAGCAGCCTAGGGACAGGGGTTAGCCAAGAGACCCAGTACTTC.

V and J are TRBV9 and TRBJ2-7; 8 nucleotides line up with TRBD2. In germline, CDR1 is SGDLS, CDR2 YYNGEE. J was trimmed by 0 bases and V by 1 base; bases with no gene match: 0. The length of the CDR3 is 14 residues. The CDR3 DNA reads as TGTGCCAGCAGCGTAAGCGGGGGCTCCTACGAGCAGTACTTC. Its translation is CASSVSGGSYEQYF.

The sample holds one count of this clone. CDR3 in amino acids: CASRLVQETQYF. The CDR3 nucleotides are TGTGCCAGCCGCTTAGTACAAGAGACCCAGTACTTC. The chain recombines TRBV2 with TRBJ2-5, with D unresolved. With 8 bases removed from V and 2 bases from J, the gap between germline ends came to 9 bases. The length of the CDR3 is 12 residues. Germline CDR1 SNHLY, CDR2 FYNNEI.

The chain links TRBV15 to TRBJ2-5, with D hard to call. This CDR3 region has 15 residues. Germline V lookup: CDR1 LNHNV, CDR2 YYDKDF (reference sequence). V lost 1 base and J lost 0, with 9 bases in between. The CDR3 DNA is TGTGCCACCAGCAGAGCGGGTATGGACCAAGAGACCCAGTACTTC. It encodes CATSRAGMDQETQYF.